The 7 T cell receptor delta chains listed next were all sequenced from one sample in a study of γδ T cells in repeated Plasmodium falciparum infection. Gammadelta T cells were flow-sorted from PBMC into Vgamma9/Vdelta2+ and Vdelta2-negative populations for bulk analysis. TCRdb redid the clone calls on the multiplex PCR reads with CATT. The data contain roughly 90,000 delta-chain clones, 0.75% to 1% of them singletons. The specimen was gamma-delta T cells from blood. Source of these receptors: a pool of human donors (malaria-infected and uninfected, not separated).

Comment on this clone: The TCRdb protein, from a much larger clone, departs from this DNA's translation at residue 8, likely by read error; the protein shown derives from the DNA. The CDR3 region has the DNA TGTGCCTGTGACACCGCGGAGGGCTGGGGGATCGAGTTTCAGGAATGGAAAAAACTCATCTTT. It translates to CACDTAEGWGIEFQEWKKLIF. The chain couples TRDV2 to TRDJ1; TRDD3 agrees at 9 bases. TCRdb records no J gene; here it was assigned by comparing the DNA to germline. The CDR3 has 21 residues. Germline assignment: CDR1 GEAIGNYY and CDR2 EKD. Trimming took 0 bases from V and 8 from J; bases not matched to a gene: 27.

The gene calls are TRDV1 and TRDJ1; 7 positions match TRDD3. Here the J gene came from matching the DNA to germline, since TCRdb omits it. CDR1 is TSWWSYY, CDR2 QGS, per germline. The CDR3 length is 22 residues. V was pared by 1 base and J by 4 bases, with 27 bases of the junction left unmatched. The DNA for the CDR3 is TGTGCTCTTGGGGAACCCCCCGGTCTGGGGGGTAGGAGTCCCCCCCCGGGCGATAAACTCATCTTT. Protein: CALGEPPGLGGRSPPPGDKLIF.

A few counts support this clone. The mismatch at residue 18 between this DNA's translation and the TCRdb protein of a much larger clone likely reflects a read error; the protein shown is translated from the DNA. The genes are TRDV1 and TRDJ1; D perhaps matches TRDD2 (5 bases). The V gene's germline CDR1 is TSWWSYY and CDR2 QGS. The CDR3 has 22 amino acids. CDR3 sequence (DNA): TGTGCTCTTGGGGATGCTCTTCCCGCGAAAAATCGGTACCCCCAGTACACCGTTAAACTCATCTTT. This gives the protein CALGDALPAKNRYPQYTVKLIF.

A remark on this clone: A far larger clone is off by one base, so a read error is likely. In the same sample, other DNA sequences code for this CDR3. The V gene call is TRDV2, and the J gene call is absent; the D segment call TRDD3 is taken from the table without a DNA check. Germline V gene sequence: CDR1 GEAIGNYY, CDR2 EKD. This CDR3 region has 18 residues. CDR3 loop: CACDTKWGIRGLTAQLFF. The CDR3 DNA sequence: TGTGCCTGTGACACGAAGTGGGGGATACGGGGTTTGACAGCACAGCTCTTCTTT.

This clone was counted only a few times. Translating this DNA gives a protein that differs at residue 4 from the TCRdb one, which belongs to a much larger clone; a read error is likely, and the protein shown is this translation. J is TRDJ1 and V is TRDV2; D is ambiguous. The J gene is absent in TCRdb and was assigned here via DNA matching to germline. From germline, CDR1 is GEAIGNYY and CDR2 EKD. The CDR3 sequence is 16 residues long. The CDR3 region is CACGTRTPPYTDKLIF. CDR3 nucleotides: TGTGCCTGTGGCACCCGGACTCCCCCTTACACCGATAAACTCATCTTT.

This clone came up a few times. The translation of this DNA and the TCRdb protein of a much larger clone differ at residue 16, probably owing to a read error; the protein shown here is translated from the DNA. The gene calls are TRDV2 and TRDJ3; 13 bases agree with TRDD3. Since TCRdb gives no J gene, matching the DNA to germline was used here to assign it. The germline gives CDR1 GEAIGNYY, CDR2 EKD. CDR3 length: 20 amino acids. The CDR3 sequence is CACDTGNWGIRAWDTQQMFF. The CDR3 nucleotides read TGTGCCTGTGACACCGGAAACTGGGGGATACGCGCCTGGGACACCCAACAGATGTTTTTC.

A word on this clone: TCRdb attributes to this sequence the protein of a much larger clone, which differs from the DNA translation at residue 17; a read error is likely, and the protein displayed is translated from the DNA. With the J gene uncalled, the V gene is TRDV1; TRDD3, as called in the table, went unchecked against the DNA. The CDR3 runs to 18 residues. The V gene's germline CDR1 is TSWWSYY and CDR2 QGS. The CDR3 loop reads CALGALRRGRVHTDKLTF. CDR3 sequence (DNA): TGTGCTCTTGGGGCACTTCGCCGGGGACGGGTCCACACCGATAAACTCACCTTT.